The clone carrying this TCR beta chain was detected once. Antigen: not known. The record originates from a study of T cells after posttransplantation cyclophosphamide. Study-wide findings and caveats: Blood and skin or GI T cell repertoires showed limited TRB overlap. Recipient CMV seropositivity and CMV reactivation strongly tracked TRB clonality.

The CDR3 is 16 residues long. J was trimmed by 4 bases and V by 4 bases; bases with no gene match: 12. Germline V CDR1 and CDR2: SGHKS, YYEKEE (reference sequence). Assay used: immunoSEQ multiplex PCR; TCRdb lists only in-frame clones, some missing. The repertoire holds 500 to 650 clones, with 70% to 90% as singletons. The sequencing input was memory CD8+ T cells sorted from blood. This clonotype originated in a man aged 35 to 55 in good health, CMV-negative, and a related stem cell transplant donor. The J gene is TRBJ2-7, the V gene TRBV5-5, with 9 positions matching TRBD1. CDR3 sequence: CASSPGQGTDPYEQYF. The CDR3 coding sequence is TGTGCCAGCAGCCCCGGACAGGGGACCGACCCTTACGAGCAGTACTTC.